This TCR beta chain was sequenced in a study of T cell repertoires in cytomegalovirus infection (dated by TCRdb to between 2018 and 2021). About the investigation overall: Donor HLA type was relevant to the analysis, because carriage of CMV infection together with the matching HLA type was indicated by public TCR beta signatures.

This clonotype was found many times. What this receptor recognizes is not known. Per-nucleotide qualities are absent, and no much larger clonotype sits a single base away. Data came from an Illumina HiSeq 1500. TCRdb passed the public sequencing reads through fastp at Q25 and MiXCR, retaining productive beta sequences. Entries are consolidated by CDR3 protein sequence, retaining the most common genes and DNA. Across this sample there are about 300,000 distinct CDR3 sequences, with around 25% seen only once. Of the sample, 11% to 15% is held by the ten largest clones. The CDR3 spans 15 residues, from the cysteine through the phenylalanine. The sequence is cut down to CDR3 DNA, 45 bases in frame from base 1. V loses 6 bases at its end and J loses 3 bases; junction bases beyond the gene matches: 8. CDR1 and CDR2 are read off the germline V gene as MDHEN and SYDVKM. Study-wide findings and limitations: The ex vivo response was dominated by HLA-C-restricted CMV-specific TCR beta clonotypes, which also provided the single most frequent clonotype in two of eight donors. Carriers of CMV infection plus the relevant HLA type were discriminated by the cumulative frequency of public TCR beta family members in the study cohort and in an independent approximately 350-donor cohort.

The rearrangement combines TRBV28 with TRBJ2-7; TRBD1 agrees with 10 junctional bases. The source material was PBMCs. This TCR came from a human donor in good health (CMV status not recorded). Some clones in this sample may be carry-over from other donors' samples. CDR3 region: CASSFTGTGVYEQYF. The DNA reads as follows: TGTGCCAGCAGCTTTACCGGGACAGGGGTCTACGAGCAGTACTTC.